Listed here is a single T cell receptor (beta chain). This sample stems from a study of control samples from healthy donors and cancer patients. This CDR3 contains 14 residues. Trimming cost V 6 bases and J 9 bases, with 15 bases left between them. Germline V lookup: CDR1 SNHLY, CDR2 FYNNEI. TCRdb keeps only in-frame clones here, not all; method: immunoSEQ multiplex PCR. The sample has about 110,000 clones, around nine tenths seen once. This TCR was sampled from a human donor in good health. The donor label of this sample is uncertain. The J gene is TRBJ1-6, the V gene TRBV2; D may be TRBD1 (5 bases). Sequenced sample: blood. Written as DNA, the CDR3 is TGTGCCAGCAGGGGGGGTGAGGGGCTTTCACCCCTCCACTTT. Protein sequence: CASRGGEGLSPLHF.